One and the same sample provided the 15 T cell receptor beta chains below, sequenced in a study of Ad26.COV2.S vaccination and SARS-CoV-2 variants. Treatment reported: roughly 18 received Ad26.COV2.S at low or high dose, single or two shots; roughly 5 received placebo; per-sample allocation not given. Material that was analyzed had been drawn on day 63 after the first vaccine or placebo injection. Using immunoSEQ multiplex PCR, the repertoire was profiled, and TCRdb retains in-frame clones only, with some absent. This table has roughly 700,000 clones, more than 70% appearing once. Source: peripheral blood, taken in a trial of Ad26.COV2.S vaccine versus placebo. These receptors were collected from a person aged 18-65 years who received the Ad26.COV2.S COVID-19 vaccine or a placebo.

V and J are TRBV18 and TRBJ2-3; TRBD1 is a possible D gene (6 bases). CDR1 is KGHSH, CDR2 LQKENI, per germline. The V and J ends lost 2 bases and 4 bases respectively, with 13 bases between them. There are 15 residues in the CDR3. The CDR3 here is CASSPTTGLADTQYF. The CDR3 nucleotides read TGTGCCAGCTCACCAACGACAGGACTTGCAGATACGCAGTATTTT.

V usage is TRBV5-1 and J usage is TRBJ2-3; 9 bases fit TRBD2. The CDR3 consists of 14 residues. Looked up from germline, CDR1 is SGHRS and CDR2 is YFSETQ. V was clipped by 6 bases and J by 4 bases; unmatched bases: 6. CDR3 amino acids: CASTRTSAADTQYF. For the CDR3, the DNA is TGCGCCAGCACCCGGACTAGCGCTGCAGATACGCAGTATTTT.

This chain links TRBV7-9 with TRBJ2-2, with 7 bases lining up with TRBD1. CDR1 and CDR2 from the germline V gene are SEHNR and FQNEAQ (reference sequence). V shed 1 base, J shed 1 base, and the junction held 9 bases outside the gene matches. The CDR3 spans 18 residues. CDR3 sequence reads: CASSLGRGLGRNTGELFF. The CDR3 DNA reads TGTGCCAGCAGCTTAGGAAGGGGGCTAGGTCGGAACACCGGGGAGCTGTTTTTT.

The CDR3 reads CASNEVGDYEQYF. CDR3 coding DNA: TGTGCCAGTAACGAGGTGGGAGACTACGAGCAGTACTTC. The rearrangement uses TRBV19 and TRBJ2-7; D is possibly TRBD2 (5 bases). This CDR3 contains 13 residues. V lost 7 bases and J 3 bases, leaving 13 bases between the germline ends. Germline CDR1 LNHDA, CDR2 SQIVND (reference sequence). The variable domain in full, with the rest retrieved from reference TRBV19 and TRBJ2-7, is DGGITQSPKYLFRKEGQNVTLSCEQNLNHDAMYWYRQDPGQGLRLIYYSQIVNDFQKGDIAEGYSVSREKKESFPLTVTSAQKNPTAFYLCASNEVGDYEQYFGPGTRLTVT.

V gene TRBV15 combines with J gene TRBJ1-2; the match to TRBD1 covers 9 bases. Germline V gives CDR1 LNHNV, CDR2 YYDKDF (reference sequence). This CDR3 is 17 amino acids long. V dropped 0 bases and J dropped 3; count of bases not matched to a gene: 8. CDR3 DNA: TGTGCCACCAGCAGAGATTTGGGACAGGGCAATTACTATGGCTACACCTTC. Translating it yields CATSRDLGQGNYYGYTF.

V is TRBV7-8 and J is TRBJ2-1, with 13 bases identical to TRBD2. Germline V gives CDR1 SGHVS, CDR2 FQNEAQ. CDR3 size: 20 residues. V was pared by 5 bases and J by 0 bases, with 13 bases of the junction left unmatched. The CDR3 nucleotides read TGTGCCAGCAGCCCGGGGAGGGGACTAGCGGGGCCGAGCTCCTACAATGAGCAGTTCTTC. It encodes CASSPGRGLAGPSSYNEQFF.

The chain joins TRBV18 to TRBJ2-7; 8 nucleotides align to TRBD2. Germline assignment: CDR1 KGHSH and CDR2 LQKENI. V shed 4 bases and J 3 bases; nucleotides not matched to a gene: 8. CDR3 length: 15 residues. CDR3 in amino acids: CASSQTTGGGYEQYF. CDR3 sequence (DNA): TGTGCCAGCTCACAAACCACGGGAGGGGGCTACGAGCAGTACTTC. Full variable domain (missing parts from reference TRBV18 and TRBJ2-7): NAGVMQNPRHLVRRRGQEARLRCSPMKGHSHVYWYRQLPEEGLKFMVYLQKENIIDESGMPKERFSAEFPKEGPSILRIQQVVRGDSAAYFCASSQTTGGGYEQYFGPGTRLTVT.

This chain uses TRBV6-5 with TRBJ2-2, with a tentative D call TRBD1 (5 bases). Germline V gene lookup returns CDR1 MNHEY and CDR2 SVGAGI. The ends were cut back, 6 bases at V and 5 bases at J, with 16 bases in the middle. CDR3 length: 15 amino acids. Here the CDR3 reads CASSIQGVRTGELFF. CDR3 sequence (DNA): TGTGCCAGCAGCATTCAAGGGGTGAGGACCGGGGAGCTGTTTTTT.

V usage is TRBV27 and J usage is TRBJ2-7; 8 bases agree with TRBD1. This CDR3 region has 16 residues. The V gene's germline CDR1 is MNHEY and CDR2 SMNVEV (reference sequence). The V and J ends lost 4 bases and 2 bases, in that order; junction bases with no gene match: 10. In DNA form, the CDR3 reads TGTGCCAGCAGTTCGCCGGCGAGGGACAGGACCTACGAGCAGTACTTC. This translates into CASSSPARDRTYEQYF.

The genes are TRBV4-1 and TRBJ1-2, with TRBD1 identical over 8 bases. Germline V gene data show CDR1 as MGHRA and CDR2 as YSYEKL. CDR3 length equals 16 residues. V lost 0 bases, J lost 0 bases, and 3 bases stayed unmatched. The CDR3 sequence is CASSQDGQGPNYGYTF. The CDR3 DNA reads TGCGCCAGCAGCCAAGATGGACAGGGCCCTAACTATGGCTACACCTTC.

The rearrangement links TRBV5-1 to TRBJ1-2, with no clear D. The CDR3 has 13 residues. Per the germline V gene, CDR1 is SGHRS and CDR2 is YFSETQ. V was clipped by 2 bases and J by 4 bases, with 9 bases between them. CDR3 loop: CASSFDTFYGYTF. As DNA, the CDR3 is TGCGCCAGCAGCTTCGACACTTTCTATGGCTACACCTTC. The full variable domain, rest sourced from reference TRBV5-1 and TRBJ1-2, is KAGVTQTPRYLIKTRGQQVTLSCSPISGHRSVSWYQQTPGQGLQFLFEYFSETQRNKGNFPGRFSGRQFSNSRSEMNVSTLELGDSALYLCASSFDTFYGYTFGSGTRLTVV.

V gene TRBV4-3 combines with J gene TRBJ1-5, with no clear D. CDR1 is LGHNA and CDR2 is YSLEER in the germline V gene. This CDR3 has 13 residues. V was trimmed by 1 base and J by 5 bases, leaving 6 bases between them. The CDR3 protein is CASSQGLDQPQHF. CDR3 DNA: TGCGCCAGCAGCCAAGGGCTTGATCAGCCCCAGCATTTT.

The table lists this clone with a count of one. This rearrangement joins TRBV5-6 to TRBJ2-1; TRBD1 might be the D (6 bases). The CDR3 has 13 residues. CDR1 and CDR2 (germline): SGHDT, YYEEEE. V lost 4 bases, J lost 5 bases, and 10 bases lay in between. CDR3 coding DNA: TGTGCCAGCAGCCTGACAGGCCACAATGAGCAGTTCTTC. This sequence encodes CASSLTGHNEQFF.

The rearrangement uses TRBV11-2 and TRBJ2-5, with 12 bases matching TRBD2. Germline V gene sequence: CDR1 SGHAT, CDR2 FQNNGV. The V gene end was trimmed by 4 bases and the J gene end by 7 bases; junction bases not matched to a gene: 7. The CDR3 covers 15 residues. The CDR3 bases are TGTGCCAGCAGCTCCCGGACTAGCGGGGCTGCGACCCAGTACTTC. This gives the protein CASSSRTSGAATQYF.

As to this clone: The identical CDR3 is also encoded by other nucleotide sequences in the sample. This rearrangement joins TRBV29-1 to TRBJ1-1; 9 nucleotides line up with TRBD1. The CDR3 extends over 12 amino acids. Germline lookup yields CDR1 SQVTM and CDR2 ANQGSEA. Trimming took 6 bases from V and 4 from J; bases not matched to a gene: 3. The CDR3 loop reads CSVGQGGTEAFF. Written as DNA, the CDR3 is TGCAGCGTGGGACAGGGTGGCACTGAAGCTTTCTTT.